The 26 T cell receptor beta chains in this list originate from one sample, sequenced in a study of T cells in Graves' hyperthyroidism and ophthalmopathy (dated by TCRdb to about 2019). Library creation used multiplex PCR. The run used an Illumina HiSeq 2000. The TCR beta CDR3 regions were amplified from the RNA transcripts. The first round of RT-PCR for the TCR CDR3 was performed with the HTBI primer set and the Qiagen OneStep RT-PCR kit. The public sequencing data were trimmed at Q25 with fastp and processed into clonotypes with MiXCR by TCRdb, which kept only in-frame beta chains. Rows are unified per CDR3 protein, each entry keeping the most common DNA and genes. The sample data list 610,000 or so distinct CDR3 sequences, and about 45% of these were observed just once. The ten largest clones take up approximately 7.5% of the sample. The specimen was peripheral blood or thyroid tissue (not recorded which). The receptors originated from a woman younger than 30 with Graves' hyperthyroidism.

The V call is TRBV10-3, the J call TRBJ1-2; tentative D call: TRBD1 (6 bases). With 2 bases removed from V and 2 bases from J, the gap between germline ends came to 12 bases. This CDR3 is 15 amino acids long. Germline V gives CDR1 ENHRY, CDR2 SYGVKD. The CDR3 protein is CAISEGQQKNYGYTF. The CDR3 bases are TGTGCCATCAGTGAGGGACAGCAAAAGAACTATGGCTACACCTTC.

This rearrangement joins TRBV10-2 to TRBJ2-2; D unclear. The V gene's germline CDR1 is WSHSY and CDR2 SAAADI. Trimming shortened V by 6 bases and J by 1 base, and 12 bases separated the two germline ends. CDR3 length equals 15 residues. The CDR3 sequence: CASSLGDGNTGELFF. The DNA of the CDR3 is TGCGCCAGCAGCTTGGGTGACGGGAACACCGGGGAGCTGTTTTTT.

This chain joins TRBV7-8 and TRBJ2-5; TRBD2 matches at 13 bases. Germline V gene sequence: CDR1 SGHVS, CDR2 FQNEAQ. The CDR3 runs 18 residues. Germline trimming cut 3 bases from V and 7 bases from J; bases unmatched to any gene: 14. This chain's CDR3 is CASSFISTSGRATATQYF. DNA of the CDR3: TGTGCCAGCAGCTTTATAAGTACTAGCGGGAGGGCAACTGCGACCCAGTACTTC.

This clonotype has more than one count but fewer than ten. This chain connects TRBV2 to TRBJ2-1; the D is unclear. This CDR3 spans 12 amino acids. Germline V lookup: CDR1 SNHLY, CDR2 FYNNEI. V was cut by 6 bases and J by 7 bases, with 10 bases left in between. Here the CDR3 DNA reads TGTGCCAGCAGCCCACATGGGAATGAGCAGTTCTTC. Its protein product is CASSPHGNEQFF.

This clonotype was seen many times. The chain couples TRBV4-1 to TRBJ2-5; 7 bases line up with TRBD2. V lost 0 bases and J lost 2; bases outside the gene matches: 9. The CDR3 is made up of 17 amino acids. The germline gives CDR1 MGHRA, CDR2 YSYEKL. The chain's CDR3 is CASSQDRTGRTQETQYF. The CDR3 DNA is TGCGCCAGCAGCCAAGACCGGACCGGGAGGACACAAGAGACCCAGTACTTC.

The chain combines TRBV12-3 or TRBV12-4 with TRBJ2-5; D remains ambiguous. V lost 6 bases and J 5 bases, leaving 16 bases between the germline ends. CDR3 length: 14 amino acids. CDR3 sequence (DNA): TGTGCCAGCAGCGGAGTAGGGCCCTACGAGACCCAGTACTTC. It is translated as CASSGVGPYETQYF.

V gene TRBV7-2 combines with J gene TRBJ1-2; the match to TRBD1 covers 7 bases. Germline lookup yields CDR1 SGHTA and CDR2 FQGNSA. The CDR3 runs 15 residues. With 5 bases clipped from V and 6 bases from J, the junction kept 12 bases outside the gene matches. CDR3 in DNA: TGTGCCAGCAGCCCCCGGGACAGTCACTCGAATGGCTACACCTTC. Translating gives CASSPRDSHSNGYTF.

This rearrangement joins TRBV15 to TRBJ2-5, with TRBD1 matching over 9 bases. CDR1 is LNHNV, CDR2 YYDKDF, per germline (reference sequence). The V and J ends lost 0 bases and 5 bases, in that order; junction bases with no gene match: 4. The CDR3 covers 15 residues. CDR3 coding DNA: TGTGCCACCAGCAGAGAAGGGACAGGGTGGGAGACCCAGTACTTC. Its translation: CATSREGTGWETQYF.

Of note for this clonotype: Germline is not matched at one junction end, which may reflect a read error. CDR3 region: CASSLSAAHSYEQCF. The CDR3 coding sequence is TGTGCCAGCAGTTTATCAGCGGCTCACTCCTACGAGCAGTGCTTC. This chain links TRBV2 with TRBJ2-7, with D possibly being TRBD2 (5 bases). Germline-derived CDR1 and CDR2 are SNHLY and FYNNEI. This CDR3 has 15 residues.

The sample holds many counts of this clonotype. The chain employs TRBV14 and TRBJ2-7, with D maybe TRBD1 (6 bases). CDR1 is SGHDN, CDR2 FVKESK, per germline. The CDR3 is 14 residues long. V lost 5 bases to trimming and J lost 6 bases, with 17 bases between them. The CDR3 spells CASSTIQGRGEQYF. CDR3 DNA: TGTGCCAGCAGCACTATTCAGGGGCGAGGCGAGCAGTACTTC.

The chain recombines TRBV7-8 with TRBJ2-7; no reliable D call. V lost 4 bases and J lost 7, with 14 bases in between. The CDR3 length is 13 residues. From germline, CDR1 is SGHVS and CDR2 FQNEAQ. The CDR3: CASSSLVKPEQYF. Written as DNA, the CDR3 is TGTGCCAGCAGCTCCCTCGTCAAGCCTGAGCAGTACTTC.

The chain uses TRBV20-1 and TRBJ1-4; a weak D match, TRBD1 (5 bases). This CDR3 comprises 14 residues. Trimming removed 6 bases at V and 6 bases at J, with 17 bases between. Germline V CDR1 and CDR2: DFQATT, SNEGSKA (reference sequence). This chain's CDR3 is CSAINGAHDEKLFF. DNA for the CDR3: TGCAGTGCCATTAACGGGGCGCACGATGAAAAACTGTTTTTT.

This clonotype was seen ten or more times. J is TRBJ2-7 and V is TRBV2; the match to TRBD2 covers 7 bases. The CDR3 loop spans 11 amino acids. Trimming removed 8 bases from V and 7 bases from J; junction bases left unmatched: 5. Germline lookup yields CDR1 SNHLY and CDR2 FYNNEI. CDR3 in DNA: TGTGCCAGCGGAACAGCGGGAGAGCAGTACTTC. It codes for CASGTAGEQYF.

This clonotype has ten or more counts. The CDR3 DNA sequence: TGTGCCAGCAGCCCCGACGCCAGTCCCGGGGCCAACGTCCTGACTTTC. Protein sequence: CASSPDASPGANVLTF. The V gene is TRBV7-9, the J gene TRBJ2-6; the D is unclear. The CDR3 length is 16 residues. V was cut by 5 bases and J by 4 bases, with 15 bases left in between. The germline gives CDR1 SEHNR, CDR2 FQNEAQ (reference sequence).

This clonotype was found many times. The chain employs TRBV5-8 and TRBJ2-2, with 9 positions matching TRBD2. This CDR3 has 15 amino acids. CDR1 is SGHTS, CDR2 YDEGEE, per germline. With 4 bases clipped from V and 2 bases from J, the junction kept 3 bases outside the gene matches. In nucleotides, the CDR3 is TGTGCCAGCAGCCGGACTAGCGTTAACACCGGGGAGCTGTTTTTT. Amino acids: CASSRTSVNTGELFF.

J is TRBJ2-7 and V is TRBV7-2; 10 bases are shared with TRBD2. Germline CDR1 and CDR2: SGHTA and FQGNSA. The V gene end was trimmed by 3 bases and the J gene end by 10 bases; junction bases not matched to a gene: 12. The CDR3 extends over 15 amino acids. The CDR3 region is CASSFPLAGHLPQYF. The CDR3 DNA is TGTGCCAGCAGCTTCCCACTAGCGGGGCACCTCCCCCAGTACTTC. Drawing the rest from reference TRBV7-2 and TRBJ2-7, the complete variable domain is GAGVSQSPSNKVTEKGKDVELRCDPISGHTALYWYRQSLGQGLEFLIYFQGNSAPDKSGLPSDRFSAERTGGSVSTLTIQRTQQEDSAVYLCASSFPLAGHLPQYFGPGTRLTVT.

Details on this clonotype: This clone may be a read error of a much larger clone one base away. This chain joins TRBV3-1 and TRBJ2-5; 8 bases agree with TRBD2. There are 16 residues in the CDR3. Looked up from germline, CDR1 is LGHDT and CDR2 is YNNKEL (reference sequence). CDR3 coding DNA: TGTGCCGGCAGCCAAGGTAGCGGGGCGTACGGAGAGACCCAGTACTTC. Translation: CAGSQGSGAYGETQYF.

The chain employs TRBV2 and TRBJ2-7, with 8 positions matching TRBD1. With 3 bases clipped from V and 4 bases from J, the junction kept 8 bases outside the gene matches. There are 15 residues in the CDR3. Germline-derived CDR1 and CDR2 are SNHLY and FYNNEI. The CDR3 DNA reads as TGTGCCAGCAGTGATCAGACAGGGGCAAGGTACGAGCAGTACTTC. Its protein product is CASSDQTGARYEQYF.

This clonotype was seen at least ten times. In nucleotides, the CDR3 is TGTGCCAGCAGTGTGAGGGGTGCTTTCTTT. Its protein product is CASSVRGAFF. This chain links TRBV2 with TRBJ1-1; TRBD1 might be the D (5 bases). V lost 4 bases to trimming and J lost 11 bases, with 8 bases between them. This CDR3 is 10 amino acids long. From germline, CDR1 is SNHLY and CDR2 FYNNEI. The whole variable domain, remainder taken from reference TRBV2 and TRBJ1-1, is EPEVTQTPSHQVTQMGQEVILRCVPISNHLYFYWYRQILGQKVEFLVSFYNNEISEKSEIFDDQFSVERPDGSNFTLKIRSTKLEDSAMYFCASSVRGAFFGQGTRLTVV.

Ten or more counts support this clonotype. This sequence joins TRBV20-1 and TRBJ2-5, with 10 bases aligning to TRBD1. V lost 3 bases and J lost 2; bases outside the gene matches: 18. There are 19 residues in the CDR3. CDR1 is DFQATT and CDR2 is SNEGSKA in the germline V gene (reference sequence). CDR3 sequence: CSARAIRTRQGARQETQYF. The CDR3 coding sequence is TGCAGTGCTAGGGCCATAAGAACGCGACAGGGGGCGCGTCAAGAGACCCAGTACTTC.

This clonotype has just a few counts. The chain recombines TRBV5-4 with TRBJ1-3; D is possibly TRBD1 (5 bases). The CDR3 has 14 residues. CDR1 SGHNT and CDR2 YYREEE come from the germline V gene (reference sequence). Trimming pared 4 bases from V and 2 bases from J, leaving 10 bases between. The CDR3 DNA reads as TGTGCCAGCAGCCCCGACAGTGCTGGAAACACCATATATTTT. This translates into CASSPDSAGNTIYF. The variable domain in full, completed from reference TRBV5-4 and TRBJ1-3, reads ETGVTQSPTHLIKTRGQQVTLRCSSQSGHNTVSWYQQALGQGPQFIFQYYREEENGRGNFPPRFSGLQFPNYSSELNVNALELDDSALYLCASSPDSAGNTIYFGEGSWLTVV.

This clonotype was counted at least ten times. The chain uses TRBV2 and TRBJ1-2; 7 bases match TRBD1. The CDR3 has 13 amino acids. V trimming: 0 bases; J trimming: 8 bases; junction bases outside the gene matches: 3. Looked up from germline, CDR1 is SNHLY and CDR2 is FYNNEI. CDR3 DNA: TGTGCCAGCAGTGAAGCAGGGGGCGCGGGCTACACCTTC. This codes for CASSEAGGAGYTF.

As regards this clonotype: This clone may be a read error of a much larger clone one base away. This chain links TRBV2 with TRBJ1-3, with D possibly matching TRBD1 (5 bases). Germline V gene sequence: CDR1 SNHLY, CDR2 FYNNEI. The CDR3 loop spans 18 amino acids. The ends were cut back, 7 bases at V and 1 base at J, with 23 bases in the middle. CDR3 region: CASIPRQGGGGSGNTIYF. The CDR3 bases are TGTGCCAGCATCCCCCGCCAGGGCGGAGGTGGATCTGGAAACACCATATATTTT.

This chain joins TRBV29-1 and TRBJ2-5; tentatively, D is TRBD2 (5 bases). V was trimmed by 6 bases and J by 5 bases, leaving 16 bases between them. In germline, CDR1 is SQVTM, CDR2 ANQGSEA. The CDR3 contains 13 residues. The CDR3 DNA follows: TGCAGCGTCCTACACGGGGATGGGGAGACCCAGTACTTC. Translating gives CSVLHGDGETQYF.

On this clonotype: This sequence may be a read error, since a much larger clone differs from it by one base. The rearrangement joins TRBV27 to TRBJ2-5, with 7 bases that match TRBD1. The CDR3 spans 13 residues. CDR1 is MNHEY, CDR2 SMNVEV, per germline (reference sequence). Unmatched junction bases numbered 11, after V lost 11 bases and J lost 5 bases. This chain's CDR3 is CAGKGAWGETQYF. The DNA of the CDR3 is TGTGCCGGCAAGGGGGCGTGGGGGGAGACCCAGTACTTC.

This clonotype was seen repeatedly, ten times or more. The chain links TRBV7-6 to TRBJ1-1, with D possibly being TRBD1 (5 bases). The germline V gene has CDR1 SGHVS and CDR2 FNYEAQ. Trimming took off 1 base at V and 4 bases at J, with 13 bases between the two ends. The length of the CDR3 is 15 residues. This chain's CDR3 is CASSLVQGIGTEAFF. CDR3 nucleotides: TGTGCCAGCAGCTTAGTTCAGGGAATAGGCACTGAAGCTTTCTTT.